This is a list of T cell receptor beta chains from one sample in a study of OX40 agonist ivuxolimab in advanced cancers. Sequencing was performed with immunoSEQ multiplex PCR; in TCRdb, only in-frame clones are kept and a portion is missing. The table has some 30,000 clones, about 88% seen once; the top ten hold around 26%. Sequenced material: CD4+ or CD8+ T cells sorted from blood, taken in a trial of the OX40 agonist ivuxolimab. Receptors originate from an adult with an advanced solid tumor such as melanoma, head and neck, liver or kidney cancer. The conserved cysteine and the conserved F or W are not part of the CDR3 here.

J	V	CDR3
TRBJ2-1	TRBV11-3	ASSLVAGRNEQF
TRBJ1-5	TRBV7-8	ASSSTGSDQPQH
TRBJ1-1	TRBV5-6	ASSLPGTDIEAF
TRBJ2-1	TRBV7-9	ASSLGGGDEQF
TRBJ2-7	TRBV28	ASRIRGLAYEQY
TRBJ1-5	TRBV15	ATSRDLINQPQH
TRBJ2-5	TRBV4-1	ATGRGETQY
TRBJ1-2	TRBV2	ARTIRGDYGYT
TRBJ2-1	TRBV15	ATSGQLDTYNEQF
TRBJ1-4	TRBV14	ASSQQGSTNEKLF
TRBJ2-1	TRBV6-5	ASSKSGGLLYEQF
TRBJ1-1	TRBV4-1	ASSRGQGGSEAF
TRBJ2-7	TRBV7-9	ASLGAAGSHEQY
TRBJ2-1	TRBV9	ASSADNEQF
TRBJ1-6	TRBV25-1	ASSESSSESPLH
TRBJ2-5	TRBV5-6	ASSLKARQETQY
TRBJ1-2	TRBV7-2	ASSYGTVYGYT
TRBJ2-7	TRBV6-5	ASSYTSGSSYEQY